This T cell receptor beta chain was obtained from a study of blood T cell repertoires in COVID-19. Study in general: Sites across the United States, Italy and Spain contributed samples from acute and convalescent COVID-19.

Assay used: immunoSEQ multiplex PCR; TCRdb lists only in-frame clones, some missing. The sample contains about 50,000 clones, over 75% of which appear only once. This CDR3 region has 15 residues. J lost 9 bases, V lost 1 base, and 8 bases had no gene match. The germline V gene encodes CDR1 MNHNS and CDR2 SASEGT. The source is a human donor in a cohort sampled during active COVID-19. The sample consisted of peripheral blood. This chain connects TRBV6-1 to TRBJ1-5; TRBD1 matches 8 bases. CDR3 DNA sequence: TGTGCCAGCAGTGAAGGGGGGACAGGCCCCTGGCCCCAGCATTTT. Translated, it gives CASSEGGTGPWPQHF.